This is a list of T cell receptor beta chains from one sample in a study of blood T cell repertoires in COVID-19. Measured with immunoSEQ multiplex PCR; TCRdb has only the in-frame clones, and not every one. The sample lists 300,000 to 400,000 clones, more than 75% occurring once. The sequencing input was peripheral blood. Receptors originate from a woman in her forties or fifties who had recovered from COVID-19. The CDR3 runs from the conserved cysteine through the conserved F or W. D genes are given only for firm matches. Clone size is shown for a subset of rows, as once, few, many or a class of expanded clone.

TRBD2,-,TRBV29-1,TRBJ2-5,CSVEGAGVQETQYF,TGCAGCGTTGAGGGAGCGGGGGTTCAAGAGACCCAGTACTTC
-,-,TRBV6-4,TRBJ2-2,CASSDSAGQGTGELFF,TGTGCCAGCAGTGACTCGGCGGGGCAGGGCACCGGGGAGCTGTTTTTT
TRBD1,once,TRBV5-4,TRBJ1-2,CASSLTGTGRGYTF,TGTGCCAGCAGCTTAACCGGGACAGGGAGGGGCTACACCTTC
-,few,TRBV6-5,TRBJ1-2,CASSSQGGQVNYGYTF,TGTGCCAGCAGTTCCCAGGGTGGGCAGGTCAACTATGGCTACACCTTC
TRBD1,-,TRBV4-3,TRBJ1-2,CASSQGAGGLYGYTF,TGCGCCAGCAGCCAAGGGGCAGGGGGGTTATATGGCTACACCTTC
TRBD1,-,TRBV28,TRBJ2-5,CASSFLSRGQGLQETQYF,TGTGCCAGCAGTTTCTTGTCGCGGGGACAGGGGCTCCAAGAGACCCAGTACTTC
TRBD1,-,TRBV7-2,TRBJ2-7,CASSLEGQVTEQYF,TGTGCCAGCAGCTTAGAGGGACAGGTCACCGAGCAGTACTTC
TRBD2,-,TRBV19,TRBJ2-1,CASSIRTRTREFF,TGTGCCAGTAGTATACGCACGCGGACTAGAGAGTTCTTC
-,-,TRBV12-3/TRBV12-4,TRBJ1-1,CASSLGGAAFF,TGTGCCAGCAGCCTTGGGGGGGCAGCTTTCTTT
TRBD2,-,TRBV7-9,TRBJ2-3,CASSRTSGSGSDTQYF,TGTGCCAGCAGCCGGACCAGCGGGAGTGGATCCGATACGCAGTATTTT
-,-,TRBV25-1,TRBJ1-4,CASSDMWGIGGDEKLFF,TGTGCCAGCAGTGATATGTGGGGAATCGGGGGAGATGAAAAACTGTTTTTT
TRBD1,-,TRBV7-3,TRBJ1-3,CASSLGQGSGNTIYF,TGTGCCAGCAGCTTAGGACAGGGCTCTGGAAACACCATATATTTT
-,-,TRBV7-8,TRBJ2-7,CASSIRLVGYEQYF,TGTGCCAGCAGCATTAGACTAGTTGGATACGAGCAGTACTTC
TRBD1,-,TRBV5-1,TRBJ2-1,CASSFEQGDEQFF,TGCGCCAGCAGCTTCGAGCAGGGGGATGAGCAGTTCTTC
-,-,TRBV27,TRBJ2-1,CASSFVSSQQWQFF,TGTGCCAGCAGTTTCGTCTCTAGCCAACAGTGGCAGTTCTTC
TRBD1,once,TRBV28,TRBJ2-7,CASTQGAGGRSEQYF,TGTGCCAGCACTCAGGGGGCAGGGGGCAGAAGCGAGCAGTACTTC
TRBD1,-,TRBV7-6,TRBJ1-1,CASSKRQGDVNTEAFF,TGTGCCAGCAGCAAACGACAGGGGGATGTGAACACTGAAGCTTTCTTT
TRBD1,-,TRBV10-3,TRBJ1-4,CAISEFTGGNGEKLFF,TGTGCCATCAGCGAATTTACAGGGGGGAATGGTGAAAAACTGTTTTTT
-,-,TRBV6-1,TRBJ2-4,CASSEGRGSPKNIQYF,TGTGCCAGCAGTGAAGGGAGGGGATCTCCCAAAAACATTCAGTACTTC
TRBD2,-,TRBV5-5,TRBJ2-6,CASSGYKEGGSGANVLTF,TGTGCCAGCAGCGGGTATAAGGAGGGAGGGTCTGGGGCCAACGTCCTGACTTTC
-,-,TRBV2,TRBJ2-1,CASSRTQGLSDNEQFF,TGTGCCAGCAGCCGCACACAGGGTTTGTCGGACAATGAGCAGTTCTTC
-,-,TRBV6-1,TRBJ2-3,CAINGGTSTDTQYF,TGTGCCATAAACGGGGGAACTAGCACAGATACGCAGTATTTT
-,-,TRBV11-2,TRBJ1-1,CASSLRTTNTEAFF,TGTGCCAGCAGCTTACGGACAACGAACACTGAAGCTTTCTTT
TRBD1,-,TRBV7-9,TRBJ2-2,CASSFRQGGDTGELFF,TGTGCCAGCAGCTTCAGACAGGGTGGGGACACCGGGGAGCTGTTTTTT
TRBD2,-,TRBV9,TRBJ2-2,CASSPVGSSGFGELFF,TGTGCCAGCAGCCCAGTAGGTTCTAGCGGGTTCGGGGAGCTGTTTTTT
-,once,TRBV7-9,TRBJ1-5,CASSPPGGPSHF,TGTGCCAGCAGCCCCCCCGGAGGTCCCTCGCATTTT
-,few,TRBV11-3,TRBJ1-1,CASSLDRDTEAFF,TGTGCCAGCAGCTTAGATCGTGACACTGAAGCTTTCTTT
TRBD2,-,TRBV15,TRBJ2-5,CATSRVAGTGGSETQYF,TGTGCCACCAGCAGAGTAGCGGGAACGGGAGGGTCAGAGACCCAGTACTTC
-,-,TRBV28,TRBJ2-5,CASSLRGKGTQYF,TGTGCCAGCAGTTTACGGGGAAAGGGGACCCAGTACTTC
-,few,TRBV12-3/TRBV12-4,TRBJ1-1,CASSLTTEAFF,TGTGCCAGCAGCCTGACAACTGAAGCTTTCTTT
TRBD2,-,TRBV19,TRBJ2-3,CASSASGSHSTDTQYF,TGTGCCAGTAGTGCTAGCGGGAGTCACAGCACAGATACGCAGTATTTT
-,-,TRBV5-1,TRBJ2-5,CASSLDSTQETQYF,TGCGCCAGCAGCTTGGACAGCACACAAGAGACCCAGTACTTC
-,-,TRBV4-1,TRBJ2-7,CASSQAVAGPYEQYF,TGCGCCAGCAGCCAAGCGGTGGCGGGGCCCTACGAGCAGTACTTC
TRBD2,-,TRBV18,TRBJ2-1,CASSPPRGSGIGLGEQFF,TGTGCCAGCTCACCACCGCGGGGTAGCGGGATCGGTCTAGGTGAGCAGTTCTTC
TRBD1,-,TRBV29-1,TRBJ2-7,CSVETGGNVQYF,TGCAGCGTGGAGACAGGGGGAAACGTGCAGTACTTC
-,-,TRBV5-5,TRBJ2-7,CASSFLGGGEQYF,TGTGCCAGCAGCTTTCTGGGAGGCGGCGAGCAGTACTTC
TRBD1,few,TRBV5-1,TRBJ1-2,CASRETGDGGYTF,TGCGCCAGCAGAGAAACAGGGGACGGTGGCTACACCTTC
-,-,TRBV7-9,TRBJ1-2,CASSRGAGDGYTF,TGTGCCAGCAGCCGGGGGGCAGGGGACGGCTACACCTTC
TRBD1,-,TRBV5-6,TRBJ1-5,CASSLGTGGGQPQHF,TGTGCCAGCAGCTTGGGAACAGGGGGGGGTCAGCCCCAGCATTTT
-,-,TRBV7-9,TRBJ1-1,CASSFGNMNTEAFF,TGTGCCAGCAGCTTCGGGAACATGAACACTGAAGCTTTCTTT
TRBD1,-,TRBV24-1,TRBJ2-2,CATSDRDRADGELFF,TGTGCCACCAGTGATCGGGACAGGGCGGACGGGGAGCTGTTTTTT
-,-,TRBV5-5,TRBJ1-4,CASSLQGGEKLFF,TGTGCCAGCAGCTTACAGGGTGGGGAAAAACTGTTTTTT
-,-,TRBV5-5,TRBJ1-5,CASSPGGGEQPQHF,TGTGCCAGCAGCCCCGGGGGGGGCGAACAGCCCCAGCATTTT
TRBD1,-,TRBV19,TRBJ1-5,CASSTDRDQGNQPQHF,TGTGCCAGTAGTACGGACAGGGATCAGGGCAATCAGCCCCAGCATTTT
-,-,TRBV9,TRBJ1-1,CASSAPRGTEAFF,TGTGCCAGCAGCGCCCCCCGGGGCACTGAAGCTTTCTTT
TRBD2,-,TRBV30,TRBJ2-1,CAWSSGSFVDEQFF,TGTGCCTGGTCAAGCGGGAGTTTTGTCGATGAGCAGTTCTTC
-,-,TRBV9,TRBJ2-2,CASSVDDGREVGELFF,TGTGCCAGCAGCGTAGATGACGGCCGAGAGGTCGGGGAGCTGTTTTTT
TRBD1,-,TRBV6-5,TRBJ2-1,CASRSTGVAGEQFF,TGTGCCAGCAGGTCGACAGGGGTTGCCGGTGAGCAGTTCTTC
-,-,TRBV27,TRBJ2-1,CASSFLSPPEQFF,TGTGCCAGCAGTTTCCTATCCCCTCCTGAGCAGTTCTTC
-,-,TRBV30,TRBJ1-1,CALSQGWTEAFF,TGTGCCTTATCACAGGGTTGGACTGAAGCTTTCTTT
TRBD1,-,TRBV6-5,TRBJ2-3,CATRDRDTDTQYF,TGTGCCACACGGGACAGGGACACAGATACGCAGTATTTT
-,-,TRBV5-1,TRBJ1-2,CASSLDRTRTNYGYTF,TGCGCCAGCAGCTTGGACCGGACAAGAACAAACTATGGCTACACCTTC
-,-,TRBV7-2,TRBJ2-5,CASSNRFETQYF,TGTGCCAGCAGCAACAGGTTCGAGACCCAGTACTTC